Below are 15 T cell receptor beta chains sequenced from a single sample in a study of OX40 agonist ivuxolimab in advanced cancers. Some clones are missing from TCRdb's copy, which holds only in-frame ones; the method was immunoSEQ multiplex PCR. The sample carries about 92,000 clones, just over 90% recorded once. Specimen: CD4+ or CD8+ T cells sorted from blood, collected in a trial of the OX40 agonist ivuxolimab. The receptors were gathered from an adult with an advanced solid tumor such as melanoma, head and neck, liver or kidney cancer.

This chain connects TRBV4-3 to TRBJ2-1; 10 bases are a match to TRBD2. The V gene end was trimmed by 3 bases and the J gene end by 8 bases; junction bases not matched to a gene: 13. CDR3 length: 17 amino acids. Germline values: CDR1 LGHNA, CDR2 YSLEER. CDR3 loop: CASSHKAGGPQIYEQFF. Written as DNA, the CDR3 is TGCGCCAGCAGCCACAAAGCGGGAGGGCCTCAAATTTATGAGCAGTTCTTC.

This clone was recorded a few times. The chain links TRBV11-1 to TRBJ2-3; possibly TRBD2 for D (6 bases). V was clipped by 1 base and J by 3 bases, with 8 bases between them. The CDR3 consists of 14 residues. Germline-derived CDR1 and CDR2 are SGHAT and FQDESV (reference sequence). CDR3 DNA sequence: TGTGCCAGCAGCTTAGACCTAGCGACAGATACGCAGTATTTT. The encoded protein is CASSLDLATDTQYF.

This clone was seen just once. The CDR3 loop reads CASSEWGSNQPQHF. The CDR3 nucleotides are TGTGCCAGCAGTGAGTGGGGGAGCAATCAGCCCCAGCATTTT. The V call is TRBV6-5, the J call TRBJ1-5; D is perhaps TRBD1 (5 bases). Germline V gene sequence: CDR1 MNHEY, CDR2 SVGAGI. The CDR3 loop spans 14 amino acids. The V and J ends lost 5 bases and 1 base respectively, with 9 bases between them.

J is TRBJ2-7 and V is TRBV27; D gene unclear. Germline lookup yields CDR1 MNHEY and CDR2 SMNVEV (reference sequence). CDR3 length: 13 residues. Trimming stripped 3 bases from V and 4 bases from J, with 10 bases between. CDR3 sequence (DNA): TGTGCCAGCAGTTTTGGCATGACTTACGAGCAGTACTTC. It is translated as CASSFGMTYEQYF.

The chain couples TRBV7-3 to TRBJ2-5; D unresolved. The length of the CDR3 is 12 residues. The V gene lost 6 bases and the J gene lost 5 bases, with 10 bases spanning the gap. The germline V gene encodes CDR1 SGHTA and CDR2 FQGTGA. Written as DNA, the CDR3 is TGTGCCAGCAGTCTAATTGGGGAGACCCAGTACTTC. Translation: CASSLIGETQYF. Looking up the rest from reference TRBV7-3 and TRBJ2-5 gives the full variable domain: GAGVSQTPSNKVTEKGKYVELRCDPISGHTALYWYRQSLGQGPEFLIYFQGTGAADDSGLPNDRFFAVRPEGSVSTLKIQRTERGDSAVYLCASSLIGETQYFGPGTRLLVL.

This chain connects TRBV19 to TRBJ2-2, with 11 bases identical to TRBD2. The CDR3 is made up of 17 amino acids. J was trimmed by 5 bases and V by 5 bases; bases with no gene match: 10. The germline V gene has CDR1 LNHDA and CDR2 SQIVND (reference sequence). The CDR3, as DNA: TGTGCCAGTAGTGTTGGGACTAGCGGAGGGTATACCGGGGAGCTGTTTTTT. It yields the protein CASSVGTSGGYTGELFF.

The CDR3 is CASSEGLAGPGATQYF. The CDR3 DNA reads TGTGCCAGCTCAGAAGGACTAGCGGGCCCGGGTGCTACGCAGTATTTT. The gene calls are TRBV18 and TRBJ2-3; 11 nucleotides match TRBD2. This CDR3 is built from 16 residues. Per the germline V gene, CDR1 is KGHSH and CDR2 is LQKENI. V was pared by 5 bases and J by 8 bases, with 12 bases of the junction left unmatched.

The J gene is TRBJ1-5, the V gene TRBV6-5; possible D gene TRBD1, 6 bases. The CDR3 spans 15 residues. Germline V CDR1 and CDR2: MNHEY, SVGAGI. The V and J ends lost 5 bases and 7 bases respectively, with 18 bases between them. The CDR3 DNA reads as TGTGCCAGCAGTCCCTATTGGGGGCCCAACCAGCCCCAGCATTTT. Its protein is CASSPYWGPNQPQHF.

The V gene is TRBV6-1, the J gene TRBJ2-7, with D hard to call. The CDR3 totals 15 residues. Looked up from germline, CDR1 is MNHNS and CDR2 is SASEGT. Between the trimmed V and J ends, which lost 5 bases and 5 bases, there was a span of 19 bases. CDR3 residues: CASSLSPGPIDEQYF. The CDR3 DNA reads TGTGCCAGCAGTCTTTCACCGGGCCCCATAGACGAGCAGTACTTC.

The chain combines TRBV10-3 with TRBJ2-2; possibly TRBD2 for D (6 bases). CDR3 length equals 14 residues. The germline V gene has CDR1 ENHRY and CDR2 SYGVKD. V dropped 5 bases and J dropped 4 bases, with 11 bases sitting between them. CDR3: CAISTGLTTGELFF. CDR3 in DNA: TGTGCCATCAGTACGGGACTTACCACCGGGGAGCTGTTTTTT.

This clone was observed once. This chain uses TRBV7-9 with TRBJ2-2, with no clear D. The CDR3 is 14 amino acids. Trimming took off 1 base at V and 2 bases at J, with 5 bases between the two ends. Per the germline V gene, CDR1 is SEHNR and CDR2 is FQNEAQ (reference sequence). CDR3 bases: TGTGCCAGCAGCTTAGTTATTAACACCGGGGAGCTGTTTTTT. Protein product: CASSLVINTGELFF.

The chain carries TRBV5-1 and TRBJ2-1; 8 nucleotides line up with TRBD1. This CDR3 region has 15 residues. From germline, CDR1 is SGHRS and CDR2 YFSETQ. J gave up 4 bases and V 1 base, and 4 bases lay outside the gene matches. The CDR3 sequence is CASSLSGGGYNEQFF. The DNA for the CDR3 is TGCGCCAGCAGCTTGTCAGGGGGCGGGTACAATGAGCAGTTCTTC. Full variable domain (missing parts from reference TRBV5-1 and TRBJ2-1): KAGVTQTPRYLIKTRGQQVTLSCSPISGHRSVSWYQQTPGQGLQFLFEYFSETQRNKGNFPGRFSGRQFSNSRSEMNVSTLELGDSALYLCASSLSGGGYNEQFFGPGTRLTVL.

The chain employs TRBV6-4 and TRBJ2-1; 9 bases fit TRBD1. This CDR3 spans 14 amino acids. V was pared by 7 bases and J by 5 bases, with 6 bases of the junction left unmatched. From germline, CDR1 is MRHNA and CDR2 SNTAGT. The CDR3 DNA reads TGTGCCAGCAAGAGGACAGGGGTTGACAATGAGCAGTTCTTC. It codes for CASKRTGVDNEQFF.

The V gene is TRBV9, the J gene TRBJ1-3, with TRBD1 as a possible D gene (5 bases). Germline V gene data show CDR1 as SGDLS and CDR2 as YYNGEE. The CDR3 contains 17 residues. Between the trimmed V and J ends, which lost 0 bases and 3 bases, there was a span of 16 bases. CDR3 sequence: CASSVGGQAVYGNTIYF. CDR3 DNA sequence: TGTGCCAGCAGCGTAGGGGGCCAAGCCGTTTATGGAAACACCATATATTTT.

The chain links TRBV6-5 to TRBJ2-7; 7 bases are shared with TRBD1. Germline trimming cut 2 bases from V and 2 bases from J; bases unmatched to any gene: 6. This CDR3 has 15 amino acids. From germline, CDR1 is MNHEY and CDR2 SVGAGI. The CDR3 nucleotides read TGTGCCAGCAGTTACGACAGGGCCCCCCCCTACGAGCAGTACTTC. Its translation is CASSYDRAPPYEQYF.